These 13 T cell receptor beta chains came from one sample sequenced in a study of T cell responses to AZD1222 COVID-19 vaccine. Measured with immunoSEQ multiplex PCR; TCRdb has only the in-frame clones, and not every one. The table records 80,000 to 100,000 clones, 85% to 95% of them present only once. This sample comprised peripheral blood, obtained 28 days after the second AZD1222 dose. Receptors originate from an adult who received the AZD1222 COVID-19 vaccine.

The gene calls are TRBV6-6 and TRBJ1-2; a possible D gene is TRBD1 (5 bases). Trimming left V 2 bases short and J 3 bases short, with 16 bases between. The CDR3 loop spans 16 amino acids. Germline V CDR1 and CDR2: MNHNY, SVGAGI (reference sequence). The CDR3 bases are TGTGCCAGCAGTTACCTAAGGGACCTCGGGCACTATGGCTACACCTTC. This encodes CASSYLRDLGHYGYTF.

This chain uses TRBV18 with TRBJ2-2, with no clear D. Looked up from germline, CDR1 is KGHSH and CDR2 is LQKENI. This CDR3 region has 14 residues. The V gene lost 3 bases and the J gene lost 3 bases, with 8 bases spanning the gap. CDR3: CASSPGKDTGELFF. CDR3 sequence (DNA): TGTGCCAGCTCACCGGGGAAGGACACCGGGGAGCTGTTTTTT.

The chain links TRBV28 to TRBJ1-6; D is unresolved. Trimming pared 5 bases from V and 0 bases from J, leaving 11 bases between. The CDR3 spans 16 residues. Germline loops: CDR1 MDHEN, CDR2 SYDVKM. The CDR3 region is CASSGHRSSYNSPLHF. In DNA form, the CDR3 reads TGTGCCAGCAGTGGTCATAGGAGCTCCTATAATTCACCCCTCCACTTT.

This sequence joins TRBV21-1 and TRBJ2-3; the listed D gene, TRBD2, was not tested against the DNA. TRBV21-1 is assigned pseudogene status. The CDR3 loop spans 16 amino acids. CDR3 in amino acids: CASSKASGALGDTQYF. CDR3 nucleotides: TGTGCCAGCAGCAAGGCTAGCGGGGCCCTAGGAGATACGCAGTATTTT.

This sequence joins TRBV10-2 and TRBJ1-4; D not certain. The V gene lost 0 bases and the J gene lost 8 bases, with 16 bases spanning the gap. Germline loops: CDR1 WSHSY, CDR2 SAAADI. The CDR3 spans 16 residues. The CDR3 DNA reads TGCGCCAGCAGTGAGTCTCCTGTCCCTCTAGGGGAAAAACTGTTTTTT. This sequence encodes CASSESPVPLGEKLFF.

The chain carries TRBV7-9 and TRBJ1-2; D is undetermined. Trimming removed 5 bases from V and 4 bases from J, with 11 bases in between. The germline gives CDR1 SEHNR, CDR2 FQNEAQ (reference sequence). This CDR3 is built from 13 residues. CDR3 DNA: TGTGCCAGCAGCCCGCCTGCCCCCTATGGCTACACCTTC. Translation: CASSPPAPYGYTF.

The gene calls are TRBV6-5 and TRBJ1-1; D may be TRBD1 (5 bases). This CDR3 contains 13 residues. The ends were cut back, 7 bases at V and 5 bases at J, with 14 bases in the middle. Germline-derived CDR1 and CDR2 are MNHEY and SVGAGI. The chain's CDR3 is CASTNGAETEAFF. The CDR3, as DNA: TGTGCCAGCACCAACGGGGCTGAGACTGAAGCTTTCTTT.

This chain joins TRBV6-1 and TRBJ1-2; tentatively, D is TRBD1 (5 bases). The CDR3 consists of 17 residues. Germline V gives CDR1 MNHNS, CDR2 SASEGT. Trimming pared 1 base from V and 7 bases from J, leaving 22 bases between. The CDR3 region has the DNA TGTGCCAGCAGTGAAGTAGAGGGTTGGCAGGGCCACCGTGGCTACACCTTC. Protein product: CASSEVEGWQGHRGYTF.

This rearrangement joins TRBV6-1 to TRBJ1-1; tentatively, D is TRBD1 (5 bases). Trimming took 3 bases from V and 1 from J, leaving 18 bases between them. This CDR3 has 17 residues. Germline values: CDR1 MNHNS, CDR2 SASEGT. The CDR3 spells CASSEGRSANWNTEAFF. The CDR3 region has the DNA TGTGCCAGCAGTGAGGGGCGATCGGCGAATTGGAACACTGAAGCTTTCTTT.

The V gene is TRBV27, the J gene TRBJ2-1, with 7 nucleotides matching TRBD1. V lost 6 bases and J lost 6; bases outside the gene matches: 2. The germline V gene encodes CDR1 MNHEY and CDR2 SMNVEV (reference sequence). The CDR3 totals 12 residues. In DNA form, the CDR3 reads TGTGCCAGCAGGACAGGGTTCAATGAGCAGTTCTTC. Its translation is CASRTGFNEQFF.

V is TRBV18 and J is TRBJ1-2, with D possibly TRBD1 on 6 matching bases. The CDR3 is 16 residues long. The germline V gene has CDR1 KGHSH and CDR2 LQKENI. Between the trimmed V and J ends, which lost 3 bases and 4 bases, there was a span of 18 bases. CDR3 coding DNA: TGTGCCAGCTCACCTCCGGGTAGGGGGAAAGGCTATGGCTACACCTTC. Amino acid sequence: CASSPPGRGKGYGYTF. The variable domain in full, with the rest retrieved from reference TRBV18 and TRBJ1-2, is NAGVMQNPRHLVRRRGQEARLRCSPMKGHSHVYWYRQLPEEGLKFMVYLQKENIIDESGMPKERFSAEFPKEGPSILRIQQVVRGDSAAYFCASSPPGRGKGYGYTFGSGTRLTVV.

The chain couples TRBV3-1 (or the pseudogene TRBV3-2) to TRBJ1-5; 7 bases agree with TRBD1. CDR1 and CDR2 from the germline V gene are LGHDT and YNNKEL (reference sequence). This CDR3 has 14 amino acids. Losses at the gene ends were 6 bases for V and 5 bases for J; bases not matched to a gene: 7. The CDR3 loop is CASSMLGGDQPQHF. The CDR3 region has the DNA TGTGCCAGCAGTATGTTAGGGGGCGATCAGCCCCAGCATTTT.

The chain has TRBV11-3 and TRBJ2-1; D is possibly TRBD1 or TRBD2 (5 bases each). Germline assignment: CDR1 SGHNT and CDR2 YENEEA. The CDR3 runs to 16 residues. Deletions cut 1 base from V and 4 bases from J, with 14 bases between. The DNA for the CDR3 is TGTGCCAGCAGCTTAGTCGGGACCCTGAAATACAATGAGCAGTTCTTC. It codes for CASSLVGTLKYNEQFF.